This TCR beta chain was captured by sequencing in a study of early T cells in non-severe SARS-CoV-2 infection. Study-wide context: Chains were not paired, and sequencing was done on bulk RNA from unsorted whole blood.

Study-wide points: There was a bias toward anti-spike CD8 responses in VDJdb matching, which missed private and CD4 specificities.

V lost 3 bases and J lost 11, with 23 bases in between. Germline-derived CDR1 and CDR2 are LNHNV and YYDKDF (reference sequence). The CDR3 contains 17 residues. Unique molecular identifiers were attached to individual cDNA molecules. TCRdb ran MiXCR on the 5' RACE reads and lists one entry per CDR3 protein. The profile shows 65,000 to 95,000 distinct CDR3 sequences, 5% of them singletons. As to this clonotype: Its cognate antigen is unknown.

The chain couples TRBV15 to TRBJ1-6; possibly TRBD1 for D (6 bases). The sequenced sample was whole blood, obtained at baseline. This receptor was obtained from an adult who was a healthcare worker with PCR-confirmed SARS-CoV-2 infection or an uninfected control (not recorded which). CDR3 nucleotides: TGTGCCACCAGCAGCCGGGACATCGCATATAACGAAGCACCCCTCCACTTT. It specifies CATSSRDIAYNEAPLHF. Full variable domain (outside the CDR3, taken from reference TRBV15 and TRBJ1-6): DAMVIQNPRYQVTQFGKPVTLSCSQTLNHNVMYWYQQKSSQAPKLLFHYYDKDFNNEADTPDNFQSRRPNTSFCFLDIRSPGLGDTAMYLCATSSRDIAYNEAPLHFGNGTRLTVT.